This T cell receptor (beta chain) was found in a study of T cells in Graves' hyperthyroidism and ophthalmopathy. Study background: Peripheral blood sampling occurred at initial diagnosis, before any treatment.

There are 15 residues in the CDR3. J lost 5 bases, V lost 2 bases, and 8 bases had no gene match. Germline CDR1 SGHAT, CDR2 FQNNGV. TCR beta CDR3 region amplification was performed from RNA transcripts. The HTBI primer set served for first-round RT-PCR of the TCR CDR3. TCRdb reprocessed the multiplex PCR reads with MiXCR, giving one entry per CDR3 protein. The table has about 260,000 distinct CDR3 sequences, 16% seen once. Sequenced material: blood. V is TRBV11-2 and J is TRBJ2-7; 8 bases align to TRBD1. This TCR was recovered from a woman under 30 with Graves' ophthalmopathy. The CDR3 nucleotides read TGTGCCAGCAGCTTATATCAGGGGGCGGGCCACGAGCAGTACTTC. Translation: CASSLYQGAGHEQYF.